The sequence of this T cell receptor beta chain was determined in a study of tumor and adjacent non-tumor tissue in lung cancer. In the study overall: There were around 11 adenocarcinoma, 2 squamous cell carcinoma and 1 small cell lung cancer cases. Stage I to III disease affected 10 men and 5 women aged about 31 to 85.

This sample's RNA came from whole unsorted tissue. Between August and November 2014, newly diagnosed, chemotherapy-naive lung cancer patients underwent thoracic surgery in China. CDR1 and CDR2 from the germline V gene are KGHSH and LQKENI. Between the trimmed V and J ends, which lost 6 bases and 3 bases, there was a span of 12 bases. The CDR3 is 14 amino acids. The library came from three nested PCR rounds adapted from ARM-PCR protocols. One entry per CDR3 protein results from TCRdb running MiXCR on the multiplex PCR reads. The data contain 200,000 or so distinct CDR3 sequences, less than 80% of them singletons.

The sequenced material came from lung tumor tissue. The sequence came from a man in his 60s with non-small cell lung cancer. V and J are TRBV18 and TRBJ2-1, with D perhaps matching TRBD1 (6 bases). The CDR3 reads CASSHRDNYNEQFF. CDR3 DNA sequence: TGTGCCAGCTCTCACCGGGACAACTACAATGAGCAGTTCTTC. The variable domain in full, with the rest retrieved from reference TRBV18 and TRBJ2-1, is NAGVMQNPRHLVRRRGQEARLRCSPMKGHSHVYWYRQLPEEGLKFMVYLQKENIIDESGMPKERFSAEFPKEGPSILRIQQVVRGDSAAYFCASSHRDNYNEQFFGPGTRLTVL.